This T cell receptor (beta chain) comes out of a study of control samples from healthy donors and cancer patients. Sequencing was performed with immunoSEQ multiplex PCR; in TCRdb, only in-frame clones are kept and a portion is missing. The sample consists of 80,000 to 100,000 clones, over 85% of them appearing once. With 0 bases removed from V and 4 bases from J, the gap between germline ends came to 12 bases. Germline V gives CDR1 SEHNR, CDR2 FQNEAQ (reference sequence). CDR3 length equals 15 residues. This TCR derives from a human donor in good health. The donor label of this sample is uncertain. The material sequenced was blood. J is TRBJ1-2 and V is TRBV7-9, with D uncertain. The CDR3 loop reads CASSLARGSFYGYTF. DNA of the CDR3: TGTGCCAGCAGCTTAGCGCGTGGGTCATTCTATGGCTACACCTTC.